This T cell receptor (beta chain) was documented in a study of cytomegalovirus exposure and HLA in healthy donors. Whole-study findings and limits: Later, an analysis showed that TCR beta chains associated with HLA were more clonally expanded than others that were equally common. Information on immune exposure was restricted to one variable (CMV serostatus). TCR beta V segments were, for the most part, productive about 87% or about 30% of the time in an earlier analysis. Upon later analysis, TCR association rates were observed to vary by HLA locus, being highest for DRB1 and lowest for HLA-C.

As to this clone: As yet, its antigen is unknown.

The primer mix had 60 Vbeta and 13 Jbeta primers. The method was immunoSEQ multiplex PCR; TCRdb's version includes in-frame clones alone and lacks a portion of them. The table records about 99,000 clones, roughly 80% of them present only once. The source is a man over 45 in good health and CMV-seropositive. The specimen sequenced was PBMCs.

The CDR3 loop reads CAISEIGTATGNTEAFF. CDR3 sequence (DNA): TGTGCCATCAGTGAGATAGGGACAGCCACTGGAAACACTGAAGCTTTCTTT. The chain uses TRBV10-3 and TRBJ1-1, with 7 bases that match TRBD1. The CDR3 has 17 amino acids. V dropped 2 bases and J dropped 2; count of bases not matched to a gene: 11. Germline CDR1 reads ENHRY; CDR2 reads SYGVKD.